Below are 32 T cell receptor beta chains sequenced from a single sample in a study of vaccination and CD4 T cells after COVID-19 (dated by TCRdb to 2022 to 2024). The treatment or condition label of this sample denotes: approximately nine-day PBMC culture with coronavirus spike peptide pools or control peptides (ViraFEST assay). Receptor amplification or capture employed PCR. Sequencing took place on an Illumina iSeq 100. TCR sequencing of DNA from cultured CD4+ T cells used the Oncomine TCR Beta short-read assay at the Johns Hopkins FTIC core. The public reads were reprocessed in TCRdb via fastp at Q25 and MiXCR, keeping in-frame beta chains. Each entry is one CDR3 protein sequence, shown with its most common DNA and genes. This sample gives around 11,000 distinct CDR3 sequences in total; 77% of them show up just once. The top ten hold 15% to 20% of the sample. The antigens for these receptors are not known.

Sequenced sample: CD4+ T cells from blood, cultured in vitro. These receptors came from a human donor who had recovered from COVID-19.

This sequence joins TRBV24-1 and TRBJ2-2; 8 nucleotides align to TRBD2. Trimming removed 2 bases from V and 5 bases from J; junction bases left unmatched: 6. The CDR3 loop spans 16 amino acids. CDR1 and CDR2 (germline): KGHDR, SFDVKD. CDR3 residues: CATSDWGSGTTGELFF. In nucleotides, the CDR3 is TGTGCCACCAGTGATTGGGGTAGCGGGACGACCGGGGAGCTGTTTTTT.

The chain employs TRBV6-1 and TRBJ1-1; D not certain. The CDR3 consists of 13 residues. Germline V lookup: CDR1 MNHNS, CDR2 SASEGT. V shed 6 bases and J shed 1 base, with 9 bases lying between them. The CDR3 spells CASSPRENTEAFF. Here the CDR3 DNA reads TGTGCCAGCAGCCCCCGGGAGAACACTGAAGCTTTCTTT.

The chain joins TRBV11-2 to TRBJ1-2, with 7 nucleotides matching TRBD1. Germline V CDR1 and CDR2: SGHAT, FQNNGV. The CDR3 loop spans 15 amino acids. V lost 2 bases, J lost 9 bases, and 12 bases stayed unmatched. The CDR3: CASSLLQGPRSSYTF. DNA of the CDR3: TGTGCCAGCAGCTTACTACAGGGGCCGCGTTCCAGCTACACCTTC. The variable domain in full, completed from reference TRBV11-2 and TRBJ1-2, reads EAGVAQSPRYKIIEKRQSVAFWCNPISGHATLYWYQQILGQGPKLLIQFQNNGVVDDSQLPKDRFSAERLKGVDSTLKIQPAKLEDSAVYLCASSLLQGPRSSYTFGSGTRLTVV.

The rearrangement uses TRBV6-1 and TRBJ1-2, with 9 bases lining up with TRBD1. The trim removed 6 bases at V and 4 bases at J, leaving 6 bases unmatched. CDR3 length equals 14 residues. The V gene's germline CDR1 is MNHNS and CDR2 SASEGT. CDR3 DNA sequence: TGTGCCAGCAGATTTCCGGGACAGGGCTATGGCTACACCTTC. It is translated as CASRFPGQGYGYTF.

This rearrangement joins TRBV20-1 to TRBJ2-2, with 11 bases identical to TRBD1. Germline assignment: CDR1 DFQATT and CDR2 SNEGSKA (reference sequence). J was trimmed by 5 bases and V by 6 bases; bases with no gene match: 17. The CDR3 covers 18 residues. The CDR3 sequence is CSAPAGGQGAKVTGELFF. CDR3 bases: TGCAGTGCCCCGGCGGGTGGACAGGGGGCAAAAGTGACCGGGGAGCTGTTTTTT.

This clonotype was detected a few times. The rearrangement links TRBV7-2 to TRBJ2-3; 15 bases agree with TRBD2. Trimming at V came to 1 base and at J to 3 bases, leaving 2 bases not matched to a gene. This CDR3 comprises 17 residues. Per germline, CDR1 SGHTA and CDR2 FQGNSA. The CDR3 spells CASSLGGLAGGTDTQYF. CDR3 nucleotides: TGTGCCAGCAGCTTAGGTGGACTAGCGGGAGGGACAGATACGCAGTATTTT. The variable domain in full, with the rest retrieved from reference TRBV7-2 and TRBJ2-3, is GAGVSQSPSNKVTEKGKDVELRCDPISGHTALYWYRQSLGQGLEFLIYFQGNSAPDKSGLPSDRFSAERTGGSVSTLTIQRTQQEDSAVYLCASSLGGLAGGTDTQYFGPGTRLTVL.

V is TRBV18 and J is TRBJ1-6; D uncertain. The length of the CDR3 is 15 residues. Germline V gene sequence: CDR1 KGHSH, CDR2 LQKENI. V dropped 6 bases and J dropped 2 bases, with 11 bases sitting between them. The CDR3 sequence: CASSPEGTYNSPLHF. CDR3 in DNA: TGTGCCAGCTCGCCGGAGGGAACCTATAATTCACCCCTCCACTTT. Drawing the rest from reference TRBV18 and TRBJ1-6, the complete variable domain is NAGVMQNPRHLVRRRGQEARLRCSPMKGHSHVYWYRQLPEEGLKFMVYLQKENIIDESGMPKERFSAEFPKEGPSILRIQQVVRGDSAAYFCASSPEGTYNSPLHFGNGTRLTVT.

This sequence joins TRBV6-5 and TRBJ1-5; D possibly corresponds to TRBD1 (5 bases). This CDR3 is 15 amino acids long. The germline CDR1 and CDR2 sequences are MNHEY and SVGAGI. Deletions cut 2 bases from V and 4 bases from J, with 12 bases between. CDR3: CASSYTPGPNQPQHF. The CDR3 nucleotides read TGTGCCAGCAGTTACACACCGGGACCAAATCAGCCCCAGCATTTT.

The chain is built from TRBV7-6 and TRBJ1-5, with a possible D match to TRBD1 (6 bases). The CDR3 totals 15 residues. Germline CDR1 SGHVS, CDR2 FNYEAQ. The ends were cut back, 5 bases at V and 3 bases at J, with 14 bases in the middle. The CDR3 reads CASSLSGGPNQPQHF. CDR3 sequence (DNA): TGTGCCAGCAGCCTCTCGGGGGGCCCCAATCAGCCCCAGCATTTT.

This chain uses TRBV7-2 with TRBJ1-6, with unresolved D. The germline gives CDR1 SGHTA, CDR2 FQGNSA. The CDR3 loop spans 15 amino acids. Trimming shortened V by 5 bases and J by 10 bases, and 18 bases separated the two germline ends. The CDR3 DNA follows: TGTGCCAGCAGCCCCACCCTGGCAGGCTCCTCACCCCTCCACTTT. Its protein product is CASSPTLAGSSPLHF.

V usage is TRBV5-1 and J usage is TRBJ1-5, with a possible D match to TRBD1 (6 bases). The V and J ends lost 4 bases and 6 bases respectively, with 14 bases between them. This CDR3 is built from 14 residues. Germline V CDR1 and CDR2: SGHRS, YFSETQ. CDR3 nucleotide sequence: TGCGCCAGCAGCCCCGAGGGGGGGGTTCAGCCCCAGCATTTT. It yields the protein CASSPEGGVQPQHF. Full variable domain (outside the CDR3, taken from reference TRBV5-1 and TRBJ1-5): KAGVTQTPRYLIKTRGQQVTLSCSPISGHRSVSWYQQTPGQGLQFLFEYFSETQRNKGNFPGRFSGRQFSNSRSEMNVSTLELGDSALYLCASSPEGGVQPQHFGDGTRLSIL.

This clonotype is a singleton in its sample. The rearrangement uses TRBV30 and TRBJ2-5; D is possibly TRBD2 (6 bases). The V gene lost 1 base and the J gene lost 3 bases, with 12 bases spanning the gap. The germline CDR1 and CDR2 sequences are GTSNPN and SVGIG (reference sequence). This CDR3 region has 14 residues. In nucleotides, the CDR3 is TGTGCCTGGAGTGAGGCGGGGCAGGAAGAGACCCAGTACTTC. Protein product: CAWSEAGQEETQYF. Supplemented by reference TRBV30 and TRBJ2-5, the full variable domain reads SQTIHQWPATLVQPVGSPLSLECTVEGTSNPNLYWYRQAAGRGLQLLFYSVGIGQISSEVPQNLSASRPQDRQFILSSKKLLLSDSGFYLCAWSEAGQEETQYFGPGTRLLVL.

The chain has TRBV6-1 and TRBJ1-2; TRBD1 is a possible D gene (5 bases). CDR1 and CDR2 (germline): MNHNS, SASEGT. The germline V and J ends were trimmed by 4 bases and 8 bases, with 17 bases remaining between them. CDR3 length equals 14 residues. In nucleotides, the CDR3 is TGTGCCAGCAGTGTCGGGGGGTTGTCTAGAGGCTACACCTTC. Protein: CASSVGGLSRGYTF.

V is TRBV2 and J is TRBJ1-1, with 7 bases that match TRBD1. J gave up 1 base and V 6 bases, and 5 bases lay outside the gene matches. Germline V gene lookup returns CDR1 SNHLY and CDR2 FYNNEI. This CDR3 has 14 amino acids. CDR3 region: CASRPGTENTEAFF. CDR3 bases: TGTGCCAGCAGACCCGGGACAGAGAACACTGAAGCTTTCTTT.

The J gene is TRBJ2-5, the V gene TRBV7-9, with TRBD2 identical over 9 bases. The CDR3 length is 16 residues. Germline CDR1 SEHNR, CDR2 FQNEAQ (reference sequence). V lost 4 bases, J lost 0 bases, and 6 bases stayed unmatched. The CDR3 sequence: CASSSGLAPYQETQYF. The DNA for the CDR3 is TGTGCCAGCAGCTCCGGACTAGCGCCGTACCAAGAGACCCAGTACTTC.

The J gene is TRBJ2-5, the V gene TRBV5-6; D ambiguous. CDR3 length: 15 residues. Germline assignment: CDR1 SGHDT and CDR2 YYEEEE. Trimming shortened V by 2 bases and J by 0 bases, and 11 bases separated the two germline ends. DNA of the CDR3: TGTGCCAGCAGCTTCGAGCCCAGATACCAAGAGACCCAGTACTTC. It encodes CASSFEPRYQETQYF.

The gene calls are TRBV7-2 and TRBJ2-5, with TRBD2 matching over 16 bases. The CDR3 has 18 amino acids. Germline CDR1 SGHTA, CDR2 FQGNSA. Trimming took 1 base from V and 5 from J; bases not matched to a gene: 7. The CDR3 reads CASSLGGTSGRVGETQYF. The DNA of the CDR3 is TGTGCCAGCAGCTTAGGGGGGACTAGCGGGAGGGTAGGGGAGACCCAGTACTTC.

This sequence joins TRBV28 and TRBJ1-5; maybe TRBD1 (6 bases). The V end lost 2 bases, the J end lost 2 bases, and 10 bases lay between the germline ends. This CDR3 is 15 amino acids long. Germline V gene lookup returns CDR1 MDHEN and CDR2 SYDVKM. CDR3 residues: CASSLGGGGNQPQHF. Here the CDR3 DNA reads TGTGCCAGCAGTTTAGGAGGGGGTGGCAATCAGCCCCAGCATTTT.

The chain recombines TRBV27 with TRBJ1-2, with D maybe TRBD1 (5 bases). There are 13 residues in the CDR3. Per the germline V gene, CDR1 is MNHEY and CDR2 is SMNVEV (reference sequence). The V gene lost 7 bases and the J gene lost 7 bases, with 16 bases spanning the gap. CDR3 bases: TGTGCCAGCAACTCTGGGGGGGATGGTGGCTACACCTTC. This gives the protein CASNSGGDGGYTF.

A remark on this clonotype: A junction end diverges from the germline sequence, so it may reflect a read error. This chain joins TRBV27 and TRBJ1-4, with D possibly matching TRBD1 (5 bases). The length of the CDR3 is 13 residues. Germline CDR1 MNHEY, CDR2 SMNVEV (reference sequence). CDR3 bases: TGTGCCAGCAGTCTCCTTACAGGTGAAGAACTGTTTTTT. Amino acid sequence: CASSLLTGEELFF.

This CDR3 reads CASSKSGSYEQYF. DNA of the CDR3: TGTGCCAGCAGTAAGAGCGGCTCCTACGAGCAGTACTTC. The rearrangement joins TRBV11-3 to TRBJ2-7; TRBD2 might be the D (5 bases). V was cut by 6 bases and J by 0 bases, with 9 bases left in between. The germline CDR1 and CDR2 sequences are SGHNT and YENEEA. The CDR3 extends over 13 amino acids.

The chain combines TRBV20-1 with TRBJ1-2; TRBD1 matches 7 bases. The germline V gene has CDR1 DFQATT and CDR2 SNEGSKA (reference sequence). The CDR3 spans 14 residues. V dropped 1 base and J dropped 8; count of bases not matched to a gene: 10. This CDR3 reads CSARVGEGARGYTF. Here the CDR3 DNA reads TGCAGTGCTAGAGTGGGGGAGGGGGCGCGAGGCTACACCTTC.

The genes are TRBV5-1 and TRBJ1-1, with a tentative D call TRBD1 (5 bases). Between the trimmed V and J ends, which lost 4 bases and 1 base, there was a span of 8 bases. CDR3 length equals 13 residues. Per germline, CDR1 SGHRS and CDR2 YFSETQ. Written as DNA, the CDR3 is TGCGCCAGCAGCGAAGGACAGAACACTGAAGCTTTCTTT. This sequence encodes CASSEGQNTEAFF.

Here the CDR3 reads CASSYPRLAGVWEQYF. CDR3 bases: TGTGCCAGCAGTTACCCAAGATTGGCGGGAGTGTGGGAGCAGTACTTC. This chain uses TRBV6-5 with TRBJ2-7, with 7 bases identical to TRBD2. Germline V gene data show CDR1 as MNHEY and CDR2 as SVGAGI. CDR3 size: 16 residues. With 2 bases clipped from V and 7 bases from J, the junction kept 14 bases outside the gene matches.

The chain uses TRBV20-1 and TRBJ2-5; D call uncertain. The germline gives CDR1 DFQATT, CDR2 SNEGSKA (reference sequence). The CDR3 consists of 10 residues. V shed 5 bases and J shed 2 bases, with 3 bases lying between them. The CDR3 loop reads CSAHQETQYF. CDR3 in DNA: TGCAGTGCTCATCAAGAGACCCAGTACTTC.

The chain has TRBV11-2 and TRBJ2-7; 10 positions agree with TRBD1. The CDR3 extends over 18 amino acids. The junction had 13 bases not matched to a gene; V was cut back by 5 bases and J by 0 bases. Per the germline V gene, CDR1 is SGHAT and CDR2 is FQNNGV. CDR3 region: CASSRVLVGQGSSYEQYF. The CDR3 DNA follows: TGTGCCAGCAGCCGCGTATTGGTGGGACAGGGGAGCTCCTACGAGCAGTACTTC.

The CDR3 sequence is CSARVAGNPYEQYF. CDR3 DNA: TGCAGTGCTAGAGTTGCGGGAAACCCCTACGAGCAGTACTTC. This chain uses TRBV20-1 with TRBJ2-7, with D possibly being TRBD2 (6 bases). Germline V gene sequence: CDR1 DFQATT, CDR2 SNEGSKA (reference sequence). The V end lost 1 base, the J end lost 2 bases, and 12 bases lay between the germline ends. This CDR3 contains 14 residues.

V usage is TRBV7-2 and J usage is TRBJ1-1; no clear D. From germline, CDR1 is SGHTA and CDR2 FQGNSA. V lost 4 bases to trimming and J lost 1 base, with 10 bases between them. The CDR3 spans 14 residues. The CDR3 spells CASSSNHPNTEAFF. Here the CDR3 DNA reads TGTGCCAGCAGCTCGAACCACCCGAACACTGAAGCTTTCTTT. Variable domain in full (rest from reference TRBV7-2 and TRBJ1-1): GAGVSQSPSNKVTEKGKDVELRCDPISGHTALYWYRQSLGQGLEFLIYFQGNSAPDKSGLPSDRFSAERTGGSVSTLTIQRTQQEDSAVYLCASSSNHPNTEAFFGQGTRLTVV.

The V call is TRBV11-3, the J call TRBJ1-1, with D hard to call. The CDR3 consists of 14 residues. V lost 4 bases and J 1 base, leaving 10 bases between the germline ends. From germline, CDR1 is SGHNT and CDR2 YENEEA. In DNA form, the CDR3 reads TGTGCCAGCAGCTACCTCCGGGGGAACACTGAAGCTTTCTTT. This sequence encodes CASSYLRGNTEAFF.

This clonotype was counted a single time. The V gene is TRBV27, the J gene TRBJ1-1, with TRBD1 identical over 7 bases. Germline CDR1 MNHEY, CDR2 SMNVEV (reference sequence). The CDR3 sequence is 18 residues long. Germline trimming cut 5 bases from V and 3 bases from J; bases unmatched to any gene: 18. The CDR3 DNA reads as TGTGCCAGCAGTCGACAACGGGAATTCGACAGGGAGTACACTGAAGCTTTCTTT. Amino acids: CASSRQREFDREYTEAFF.

The table lists this clonotype with a few counts. V and J are TRBV7-2 and TRBJ2-7; a possible D gene is TRBD2 (6 bases). The CDR3 consists of 14 residues. V dropped 2 bases and J dropped 6 bases, with 14 bases sitting between them. Per the germline V gene, CDR1 is SGHTA and CDR2 is FQGNSA. CDR3 coding DNA: TGTGCCAGCAGCTTAAACGGGAGAGGCACCGAGCAGTACTTC. This translates into CASSLNGRGTEQYF.

This clonotype was found a few times. The V and J genes are TRBV28 and TRBJ1-5, with a tentative D call TRBD1 (6 bases). The CDR3 loop spans 11 amino acids. CDR1 MDHEN and CDR2 SYDVKM come from the germline V gene. CDR3 bases: TGTGCATGTGGGGGCGGACAGCCCCAGCATTTT. It specifies CACGGGQPQHF.